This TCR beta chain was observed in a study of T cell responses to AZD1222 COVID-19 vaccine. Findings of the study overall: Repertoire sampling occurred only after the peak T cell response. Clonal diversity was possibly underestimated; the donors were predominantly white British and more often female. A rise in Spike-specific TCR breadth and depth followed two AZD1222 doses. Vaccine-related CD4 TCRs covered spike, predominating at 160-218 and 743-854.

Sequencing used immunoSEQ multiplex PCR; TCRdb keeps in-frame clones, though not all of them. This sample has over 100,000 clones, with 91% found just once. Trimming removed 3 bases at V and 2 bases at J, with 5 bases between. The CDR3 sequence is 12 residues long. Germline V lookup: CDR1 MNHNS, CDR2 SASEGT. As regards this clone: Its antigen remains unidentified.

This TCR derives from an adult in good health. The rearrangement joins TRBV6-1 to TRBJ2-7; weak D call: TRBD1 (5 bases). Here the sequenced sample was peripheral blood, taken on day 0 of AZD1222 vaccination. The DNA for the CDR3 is TGTGCCAGCAGTGACAGGGCCTACGAGCAGTACTTC. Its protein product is CASSDRAYEQYF.